The next 7 T cell receptor beta chains were all read from a single sample in a study of control samples from healthy donors and cancer patients. Repertoires were generated with immunoSEQ multiplex PCR, while TCRdb's copy carries only in-frame clones and drops some. The data show roughly 190,000 clones, about 89% seen once. Sequenced input: blood. The receptors originated from a man younger than 45 in good health.

The chain recombines TRBV29-1 with TRBJ2-2, with no clear D. CDR3 length: 14 residues. Germline values: CDR1 SQVTM, CDR2 ANQGSEA. Trimming shortened V by 4 bases and J by 1 base, and 10 bases separated the two germline ends. CDR3 nucleotides: TGCAGCGTTGTCGGTGGGGTGAACACCGGGGAGCTGTTTTTT. Its translation: CSVVGGVNTGELFF.

The table lists this clone with a count of one. This chain links TRBV6-5 with TRBJ1-2; tentatively, D is TRBD1 (6 bases). V shed 4 bases and J shed 4 bases, with 16 bases lying between them. The CDR3 is 15 amino acids. The V gene's germline CDR1 is MNHEY and CDR2 SVGAGI. Written as DNA, the CDR3 is TGTGCCAGCAGTTCAAGGGGGAGGCCTCTCTATGGCTACACCTTC. Its protein is CASSSRGRPLYGYTF.

V and J are TRBV4-2 and TRBJ1-5; D gene unclear. The V gene's germline CDR1 is LGHNA and CDR2 YNFKEQ. CDR3 length equals 16 residues. The V and J ends lost 0 bases and 0 bases respectively, with 9 bases between them. The CDR3 DNA is TGTGCCAGCAGCCAAGATCGGGGTCCTAGCAATCAGCCCCAGCATTTT. It codes for CASSQDRGPSNQPQHF.

This chain links TRBV5-3 with TRBJ2-4; a possible D gene is TRBD2 (6 bases). TRBV5-3 is recorded as an ORF, its role being uncertain. The V gene lost 4 bases and the J gene lost 5 bases, with 13 bases spanning the gap. This CDR3 comprises 14 residues. CDR3 bases: TGTGCCAGAAGCGGGACTCAGTTGCAAAACATTCAGTACTTC. This codes for CARSGTQLQNIQYF.

V usage is TRBV6-2 or TRBV6-3 and J usage is TRBJ2-7, with D hard to call. This CDR3 comprises 14 residues. The germline CDR1 and CDR2 sequences are MNHEY and SVGEGT. With 4 bases removed from V and 0 bases from J, the gap between germline ends came to 10 bases. Here the CDR3 DNA reads TGTGCCAGCAGTTCCCTCCAGAGCTCCTACGAGCAGTACTTC. This translates into CASSSLQSSYEQYF.

The rearrangement uses TRBV2 and TRBJ1-2; TRBD1 is a possible D gene (5 bases). CDR1 is SNHLY, CDR2 FYNNEI, per germline. Trimming removed 5 bases at V and 3 bases at J, with 7 bases between. The CDR3 totals 12 residues. The CDR3 bases are TGTGCCAGCAGTAGGGGCCACTATGGCTACACCTTC. It encodes CASSRGHYGYTF.

About this clone: Within the sample, other DNA sequences also encode this same CDR3. The rearrangement joins TRBV5-1 to TRBJ1-6; the D gene is possibly TRBD1 (5 bases). With 0 bases removed from V and 6 bases from J, the gap between germline ends came to 7 bases. Germline V gene sequence: CDR1 SGHRS, CDR2 YFSETQ. This CDR3 comprises 14 residues. The CDR3 loop is CASSLGQGNSPLHF. CDR3 DNA: TGCGCCAGCAGCTTGGGGCAGGGTAATTCACCCCTCCACTTT.